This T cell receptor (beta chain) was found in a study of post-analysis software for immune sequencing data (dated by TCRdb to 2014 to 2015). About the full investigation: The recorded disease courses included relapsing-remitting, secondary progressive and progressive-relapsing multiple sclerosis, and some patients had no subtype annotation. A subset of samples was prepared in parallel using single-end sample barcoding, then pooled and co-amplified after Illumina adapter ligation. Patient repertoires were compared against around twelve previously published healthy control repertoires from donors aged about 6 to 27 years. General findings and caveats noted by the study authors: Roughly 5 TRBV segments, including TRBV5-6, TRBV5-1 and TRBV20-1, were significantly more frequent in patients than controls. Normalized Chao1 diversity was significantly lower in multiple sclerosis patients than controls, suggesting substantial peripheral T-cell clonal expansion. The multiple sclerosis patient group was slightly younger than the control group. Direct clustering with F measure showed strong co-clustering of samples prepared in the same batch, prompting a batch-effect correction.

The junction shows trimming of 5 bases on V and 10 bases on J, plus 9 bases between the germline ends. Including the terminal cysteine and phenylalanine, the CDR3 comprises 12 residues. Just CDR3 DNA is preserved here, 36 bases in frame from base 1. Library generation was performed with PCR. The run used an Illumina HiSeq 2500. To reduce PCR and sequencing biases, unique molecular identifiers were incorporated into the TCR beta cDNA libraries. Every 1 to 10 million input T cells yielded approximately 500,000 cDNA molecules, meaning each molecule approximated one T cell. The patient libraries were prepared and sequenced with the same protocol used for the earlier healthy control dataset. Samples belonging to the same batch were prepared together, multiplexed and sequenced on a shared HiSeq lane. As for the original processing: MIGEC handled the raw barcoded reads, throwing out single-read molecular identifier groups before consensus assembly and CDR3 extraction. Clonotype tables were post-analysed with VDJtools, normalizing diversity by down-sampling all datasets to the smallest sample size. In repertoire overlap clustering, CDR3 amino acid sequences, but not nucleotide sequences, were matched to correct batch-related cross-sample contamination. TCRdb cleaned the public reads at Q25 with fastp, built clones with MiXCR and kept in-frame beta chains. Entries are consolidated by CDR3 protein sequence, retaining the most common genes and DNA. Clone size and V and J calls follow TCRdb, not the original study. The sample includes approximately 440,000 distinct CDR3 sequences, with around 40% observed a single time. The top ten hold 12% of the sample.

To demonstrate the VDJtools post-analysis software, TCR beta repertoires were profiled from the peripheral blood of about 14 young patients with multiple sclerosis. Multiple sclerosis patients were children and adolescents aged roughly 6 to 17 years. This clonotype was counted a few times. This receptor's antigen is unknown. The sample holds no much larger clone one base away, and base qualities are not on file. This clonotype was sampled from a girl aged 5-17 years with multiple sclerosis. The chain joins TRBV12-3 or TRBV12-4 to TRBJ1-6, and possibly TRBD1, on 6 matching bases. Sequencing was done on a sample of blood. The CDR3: CASSPRGSPLHF. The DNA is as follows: TGTGCCAGCAGTCCCAGGGGATCACCCCTCCACTTT.